Below, 29 T cell receptor beta chains from the same sample are listed, as sequenced in a study of CD8 T cells in Susac syndrome. The authors reverse transcribed roughly 0.5 to 1 ug RNA with random hexamers. One entry per CDR3 protein, called by TCRdb with MiXCR from the immunoSEQ multiplex PCR reads. The table shows roughly 25,000 distinct CDR3 sequences, with 93% occurring only once. The sequencing input was CD8+ T cells from PBMCs. These receptors were obtained from a human donor with Susac syndrome.

V usage is TRBV7-9 and J usage is TRBJ1-5, with a possible D match to TRBD1 (5 bases). V dropped 5 bases and J dropped 4 bases, with 15 bases sitting between them. The CDR3 extends over 15 amino acids. From germline, CDR1 is SEHNR and CDR2 FQNEAQ (reference sequence). CDR3 in amino acids: CASSPVGERNQPQHF. CDR3 DNA: TGTGCCAGCAGCCCCGTGGGGGAGAGGAATCAGCCCCAGCATTTT.

The V and J genes are TRBV6-5 and TRBJ1-5; D perhaps matches TRBD1 (6 bases). The CDR3 sequence is 17 residues long. V was shortened by 4 bases and J by 0 bases, with 16 bases between the two germline ends. Germline CDR1 is MNHEY and CDR2 is SVGAGI. The CDR3 spells CASSLTGERYSNQPQHF. In DNA form, the CDR3 reads TGTGCCAGCAGTTTGACAGGCGAACGATATAGCAATCAGCCCCAGCATTTT.

The chain is built from TRBV12-3 or TRBV12-4 and TRBJ1-3, with TRBD1 matching over 7 bases. The CDR3 has 16 residues. With V trimmed by 5 bases and J by 0 bases, 7 bases remained unmatched. In DNA form, the CDR3 reads TGTGCCAGCAGTAAGGGACAGCCAACCTCTGGAAACACCATATATTTT. Its translation: CASSKGQPTSGNTIYF.

V usage is TRBV7-2 and J usage is TRBJ2-3; weak D call: TRBD1 (5 bases). V gave up 6 bases and J gave up 4 bases, with 14 bases separating them. The germline gives CDR1 SGHTA, CDR2 FQGNSA. The CDR3 sequence is 14 residues long. This CDR3 reads CASRPPLQADTQYF. DNA for the CDR3: TGTGCCAGCAGGCCCCCCCTACAGGCAGATACGCAGTATTTT.

This chain links TRBV18 with TRBJ1-5; 10 bases fit TRBD1. The CDR3 runs 16 residues. The V gene end was trimmed by 3 bases and the J gene end by 7 bases; junction bases not matched to a gene: 9. The germline V gene has CDR1 KGHSH and CDR2 LQKENI. CDR3 protein: CASSPWDRGLEQPQHF. The CDR3 DNA sequence: TGTGCCAGCTCACCCTGGGACAGGGGATTGGAGCAGCCCCAGCATTTT.

This rearrangement joins TRBV7-6 to TRBJ1-2; TRBD1 matches 9 bases. The CDR3 loop spans 16 amino acids. Trimming removed 5 bases from V and 4 bases from J; junction bases left unmatched: 11. Germline V gives CDR1 SGHVS, CDR2 FNYEAQ. The CDR3 region is CASSITGGLNFYGYTF. In DNA form, the CDR3 reads TGTGCCAGCAGCATAACAGGGGGCCTAAATTTCTATGGCTACACCTTC.

The V call is TRBV6-5, the J call TRBJ1-2; no firm D call. Germline-derived CDR1 and CDR2 are MNHEY and SVGAGI. The CDR3 contains 15 residues. Trimming removed 5 bases at V and 4 bases at J, with 17 bases between. CDR3 in DNA: TGTGCCAGCAGTCCCACGGACCGAGAGCTCTATGGCTACACCTTC. Translation: CASSPTDRELYGYTF.

Here the CDR3 reads CASSSKTSVDTQYF. In DNA form, the CDR3 reads TGTGCCAGCAGCTCCAAGACTAGCGTAGATACGCAGTATTTT. The chain joins TRBV7-9 to TRBJ2-3; 8 bases map to TRBD2. The germline V gene encodes CDR1 SEHNR and CDR2 FQNEAQ (reference sequence). This CDR3 has 14 amino acids. Germline trimming cut 4 bases from V and 5 bases from J; bases unmatched to any gene: 5.

The chain has TRBV6-2 or TRBV6-3 and TRBJ1-1; 7 bases map to TRBD1. Germline values: CDR1 MNHEY, CDR2 SVGEGT. There are 17 residues in the CDR3. With 2 bases clipped from V and 2 bases from J, the junction kept 11 bases outside the gene matches. The CDR3 coding sequence is TGTGCCAGCAGTTACAATCTTTACGGGACAGCCAACACTGAAGCTTTCTTT. Encoded protein: CASSYNLYGTANTEAFF.

The V call is TRBV6-4, the J call TRBJ2-1; D is possibly TRBD2 (5 bases). Germline CDR1 is MRHNA and CDR2 is SNTAGT. V was cut by 2 bases and J by 2 bases, with 10 bases left in between. This CDR3 contains 15 residues. CDR3 sequence: CASSDGLAPYNEQFF. In nucleotides, the CDR3 is TGTGCCAGCAGTGACGGATTAGCGCCCTACAATGAGCAGTTCTTC.

The V and J genes are TRBV23-1 and TRBJ1-6, with 7 bases aligning to TRBD1. TRBV23-1 qualifies as an ORF whose function is uncertain. With V trimmed by 0 bases and J by 12 bases, 8 bases remained unmatched. This CDR3 is built from 15 residues. This chain's CDR3 is CASSQSSGQTLPLHF. The DNA of the CDR3 is TGCGCCAGCAGTCAATCGTCGGGACAGACATTACCCCTCCACTTT.

The chain uses TRBV3-1 and TRBJ1-2, with D tentatively TRBD1 (5 bases). The CDR3 is 15 residues long. Trimming shortened V by 4 bases and J by 4 bases, and 16 bases separated the two germline ends. In germline, CDR1 is LGHDT, CDR2 YNNKEL (reference sequence). CDR3 nucleotides: TGTGCCAGCAGCCCACCCTGGGGGAGCGTCTATGGCTACACCTTC. Translating gives CASSPPWGSVYGYTF.

This clonotype is a singleton in its sample. The V call is TRBV29-1, the J call TRBJ2-1, with 7 bases matching TRBD2. With V trimmed by 7 bases and J by 4 bases, 10 bases remained unmatched. The CDR3 extends over 14 amino acids. Per the germline V gene, CDR1 is SQVTM and CDR2 is ANQGSEA. The CDR3 here is CSGAGTTKYNEQFF. The DNA for the CDR3 is TGCAGCGGCGCCGGGACTACCAAATACAATGAGCAGTTCTTC.

The rearrangement links TRBV28 to TRBJ2-3; a possible D gene is TRBD1 (6 bases). CDR3 size: 15 residues. With 4 bases removed from V and 6 bases from J, the gap between germline ends came to 17 bases. The germline V gene has CDR1 MDHEN and CDR2 SYDVKM. The chain's CDR3 is CASSYLAQGWDTQYF. The CDR3 region has the DNA TGTGCCAGCAGTTATTTAGCTCAGGGGTGGGATACGCAGTATTTT.

This clonotype was counted a single time. This chain joins TRBV27 and TRBJ1-3; D is undetermined. Trimming removed 3 bases at V and 0 bases at J, with 12 bases between. Looked up from germline, CDR1 is MNHEY and CDR2 is SMNVEV (reference sequence). The CDR3 is 16 amino acids. The CDR3, as DNA: TGTGCCAGCAGTTTGGGATCGGGTGCCTCTGGAAACACCATATATTTT. This encodes CASSLGSGASGNTIYF.

This sequence joins TRBV5-6 and TRBJ2-7; no firm D call. V dropped 5 bases and J dropped 0 bases, with 18 bases sitting between them. The germline V gene encodes CDR1 SGHDT and CDR2 YYEEEE. The CDR3 extends over 16 amino acids. The CDR3 nucleotides read TGTGCCAGCAGTTTCCAAGGTGCGTTTAGCTCCTACGAGCAGTACTTC. Protein: CASSFQGAFSSYEQYF.

The CDR3 protein is CASSSVGGGRGYGYTF. In nucleotides, the CDR3 is TGTGCCAGCAGCTCGGTTGGCGGGGGGCGCGGCTATGGCTACACCTTC. V gene TRBV27 combines with J gene TRBJ1-2, with D perhaps TRBD1 (6 bases). Germline CDR1 MNHEY, CDR2 SMNVEV (reference sequence). The CDR3 length is 16 residues. Trimming cost V 6 bases and J 4 bases, with 21 bases left between them.

This chain links TRBV19 with TRBJ1-4; D gene uncertain. This CDR3 has 15 amino acids. The germline V gene encodes CDR1 LNHDA and CDR2 SQIVND (reference sequence). Trimming stripped 5 bases from V and 0 bases from J, with 10 bases between. For the CDR3, the DNA is TGTGCCAGTAGTTCAGGCGGGACAACTAATGAAAAACTGTTTTTT. Protein: CASSSGGTTNEKLFF.

The V and J genes are TRBV29-1 and TRBJ2-3, with D uncertain. Trimming took 0 bases from V and 1 from J, leaving 5 bases between them. The CDR3 is made up of 13 amino acids. Germline values: CDR1 SQVTM, CDR2 ANQGSEA. The CDR3 DNA follows: TGCAGCGTTGAAGATTCGGGCACAGATACGCAGTATTTT. As protein: CSVEDSGTDTQYF.

This chain connects TRBV19 to TRBJ2-3; D is perhaps TRBD2 (6 bases). The CDR3 is made up of 15 amino acids. V dropped 5 bases and J dropped 0 bases, with 12 bases sitting between them. Germline CDR1 LNHDA, CDR2 SQIVND (reference sequence). The CDR3 coding sequence is TGTGCCAGTAGTCAACGGGGGACTAGCACAGATACGCAGTATTTT. Encoded protein: CASSQRGTSTDTQYF.

This sequence joins TRBV5-1 and TRBJ2-7; maybe TRBD1 (6 bases). V gave up 4 bases and J gave up 0 bases, with 14 bases separating them. Germline V CDR1 and CDR2: SGHRS, YFSETQ. The CDR3 runs 15 residues. CDR3 in amino acids: CASSHRDTHSYEQYF. In DNA form, the CDR3 reads TGCGCCAGCAGCCACCGGGACACGCACTCCTACGAGCAGTACTTC.

In this sample, this clonotype turned up once. This sequence joins TRBV2 and TRBJ2-1, with D uncertain. The V end lost 9 bases, the J end lost 5 bases, and 14 bases lay between the germline ends. Looked up from germline, CDR1 is SNHLY and CDR2 is FYNNEI. The CDR3 runs to 13 residues. CDR3 sequence reads: CASSPAGNNEQFF. The DNA for the CDR3 is TGTGCCAGTTCACCCGCAGGCAACAATGAGCAGTTCTTC.

V gene TRBV6-1 combines with J gene TRBJ2-7, with 7 bases identical to TRBD1. In germline, CDR1 is MNHNS, CDR2 SASEGT. CDR3 length: 16 residues. V shed 7 bases, J shed 2 bases, and the junction held 14 bases outside the gene matches. The CDR3 coding sequence is TGTGCCAGCACCCCAGTTCCACAGGGGTTCCCCTACGAGCAGTACTTC. Translated, it gives CASTPVPQGFPYEQYF.

The rearrangement joins TRBV4-3 to TRBJ1-4; 8 bases match TRBD1. J lost 8 bases, V lost 4 bases, and 9 bases had no gene match. In germline, CDR1 is LGHNA, CDR2 YSLEER. CDR3 length: 15 residues. The CDR3 DNA sequence: TGCGCCAGCAGCCGGCTCACAGGGGGTGACGAAAAACTGTTTTTT. Protein sequence: CASSRLTGGDEKLFF.

The genes are TRBV6-2 or TRBV6-3 and TRBJ2-7; D might be TRBD1 (5 bases). Germline assignment: CDR1 MNHEY and CDR2 SVGEGT. The V end lost 1 base, the J end lost 3 bases, and 16 bases lay between the germline ends. This CDR3 spans 16 amino acids. CDR3 coding DNA: TGTGCCAGCAGTTACTTCGCCCGGACACCGGGCTACGAGCAGTACTTC. As protein: CASSYFARTPGYEQYF.

The chain uses TRBV11-3 and TRBJ2-3, with D possibly TRBD1 on 6 matching bases. V was cut by 3 bases and J by 4 bases, with 8 bases left in between. Germline V lookup: CDR1 SGHNT, CDR2 YENEEA. The CDR3 is 13 amino acids. Here the CDR3 reads CASSFEGADTQYF. The CDR3 DNA reads TGTGCCAGCAGCTTCGAGGGGGCAGATACGCAGTATTTT.

This clonotype appeared once. This chain connects TRBV20-1 to TRBJ2-3, with TRBD2 matching over 9 bases. V dropped 0 bases and J dropped 6; count of bases not matched to a gene: 10. Germline V gives CDR1 DFQATT, CDR2 SNEGSKA (reference sequence). The CDR3 extends over 16 amino acids. CDR3 nucleotides: TGCAGTGCTAGAGAAGACTCGGGACTAGCCCCCGATACGCAGTATTTT. It specifies CSAREDSGLAPDTQYF.

The V gene is TRBV10-3, the J gene TRBJ2-7, with D unclear. Trimming shortened V by 7 bases and J by 2 bases, and 18 bases separated the two germline ends. Germline CDR1 reads ENHRY; CDR2 reads SYGVKD. This CDR3 contains 15 residues. CDR3 in amino acids: CAIKAGPGGTYEQYF. The CDR3 DNA follows: TGTGCCATCAAAGCCGGACCCGGTGGAACCTACGAGCAGTACTTC.

V usage is TRBV12-5 and J usage is TRBJ1-2, with a weak D call TRBD1 (6 bases). CDR3 length: 13 residues. V was trimmed by 1 base and J by 8 bases, leaving 11 bases between them. Per germline, CDR1 LGHNT and CDR2 FRNRAP. As DNA, the CDR3 is TGTGCTAGTGGTTTGGGACAGGCCGGCGGCTACACCTTC. Translation gives CASGLGQAGGYTF.